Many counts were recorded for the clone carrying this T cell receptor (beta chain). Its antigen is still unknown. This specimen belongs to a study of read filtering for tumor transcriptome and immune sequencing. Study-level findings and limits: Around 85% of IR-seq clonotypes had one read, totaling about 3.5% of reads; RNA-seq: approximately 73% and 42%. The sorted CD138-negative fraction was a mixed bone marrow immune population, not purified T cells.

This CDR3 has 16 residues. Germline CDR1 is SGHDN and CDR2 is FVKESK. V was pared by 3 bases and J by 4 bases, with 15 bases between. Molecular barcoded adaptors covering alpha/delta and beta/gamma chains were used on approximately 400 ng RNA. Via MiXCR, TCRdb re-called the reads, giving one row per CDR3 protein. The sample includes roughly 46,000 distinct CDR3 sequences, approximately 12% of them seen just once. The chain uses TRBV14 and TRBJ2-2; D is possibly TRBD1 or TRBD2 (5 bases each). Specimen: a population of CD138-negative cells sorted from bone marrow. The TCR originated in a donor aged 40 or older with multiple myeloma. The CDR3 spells CASSHFGAFTTGELFF. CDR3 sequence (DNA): TGTGCCAGCAGCCACTTCGGGGCTTTCACCACCGGGGAGCTGTTTTTT.